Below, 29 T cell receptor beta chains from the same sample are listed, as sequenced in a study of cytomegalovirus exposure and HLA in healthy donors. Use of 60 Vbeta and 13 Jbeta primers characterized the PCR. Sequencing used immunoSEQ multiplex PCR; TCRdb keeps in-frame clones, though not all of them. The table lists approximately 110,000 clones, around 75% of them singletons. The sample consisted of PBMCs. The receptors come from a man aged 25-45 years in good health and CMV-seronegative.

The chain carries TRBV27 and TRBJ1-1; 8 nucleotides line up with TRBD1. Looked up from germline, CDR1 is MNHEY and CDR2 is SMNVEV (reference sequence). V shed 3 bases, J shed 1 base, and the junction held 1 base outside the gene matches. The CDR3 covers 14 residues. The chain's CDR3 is CASSFQGANTEAFF. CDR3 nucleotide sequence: TGTGCCAGCAGTTTTCAGGGGGCGAACACTGAAGCTTTCTTT.

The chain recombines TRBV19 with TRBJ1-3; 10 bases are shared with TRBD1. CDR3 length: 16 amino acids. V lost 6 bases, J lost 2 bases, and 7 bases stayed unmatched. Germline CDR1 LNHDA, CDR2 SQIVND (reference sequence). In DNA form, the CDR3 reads TGTGCCAGTAGCCGAAACGGACAGGGGGCTGGAAACACCATATATTTT. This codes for CASSRNGQGAGNTIYF. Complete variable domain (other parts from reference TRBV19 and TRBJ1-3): DGGITQSPKYLFRKEGQNVTLSCEQNLNHDAMYWYRQDPGQGLRLIYYSQIVNDFQKGDIAEGYSVSREKKESFPLTVTSAQKNPTAFYLCASSRNGQGAGNTIYFGEGSWLTVV.

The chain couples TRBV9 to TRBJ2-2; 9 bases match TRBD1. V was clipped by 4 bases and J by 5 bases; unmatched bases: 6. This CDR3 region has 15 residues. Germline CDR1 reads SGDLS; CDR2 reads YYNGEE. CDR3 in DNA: TGTGCCAGCAGCCCAAAGGACAGGGGAACCGGGGAGCTGTTTTTT. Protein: CASSPKDRGTGELFF.

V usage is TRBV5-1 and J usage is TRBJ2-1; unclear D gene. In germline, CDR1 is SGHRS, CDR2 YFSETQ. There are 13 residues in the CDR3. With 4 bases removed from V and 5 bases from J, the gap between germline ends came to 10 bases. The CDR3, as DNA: TGCGCCAGCAGCCTCGAGCTCGACAATGAGCAGTTCTTC. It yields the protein CASSLELDNEQFF.

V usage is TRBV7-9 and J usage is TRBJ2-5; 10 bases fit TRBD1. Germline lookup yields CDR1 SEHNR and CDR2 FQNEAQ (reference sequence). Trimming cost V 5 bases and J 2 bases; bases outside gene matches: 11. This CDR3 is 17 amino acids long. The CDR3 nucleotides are TGTGCCAGCAGCCATATCGGGACAGGGGCGAATCAAGAGACCCAGTACTTC. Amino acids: CASSHIGTGANQETQYF.

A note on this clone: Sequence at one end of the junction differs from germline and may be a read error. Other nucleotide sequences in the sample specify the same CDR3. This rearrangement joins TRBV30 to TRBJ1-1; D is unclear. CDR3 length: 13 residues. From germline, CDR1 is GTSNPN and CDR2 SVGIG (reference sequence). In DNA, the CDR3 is TGTGCCTGGAGTGCCAATTCGGGTGGTGAAGCCTTCTTT. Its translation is CAWSANSGGEAFF.

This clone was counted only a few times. In nucleotides, the CDR3 is TGTGCCAGCAGTGAATATGACAGCAATTCACCCCTCCACTTT. Translation gives CASSEYDSNSPLHF. The gene calls are TRBV6-1 and TRBJ1-6, with D possibly matching TRBD1 (5 bases). CDR3 length equals 14 residues. Germline assignment: CDR1 MNHNS and CDR2 SASEGT. V lost 2 bases, J lost 7 bases, and 9 bases lay in between.

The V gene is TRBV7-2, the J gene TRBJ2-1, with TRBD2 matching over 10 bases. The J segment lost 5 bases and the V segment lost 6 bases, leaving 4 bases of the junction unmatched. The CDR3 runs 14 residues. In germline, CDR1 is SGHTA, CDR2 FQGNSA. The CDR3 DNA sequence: TGTGCCAGCAGGACTAGCGGGTCTCACAATGAGCAGTTCTTC. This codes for CASRTSGSHNEQFF.

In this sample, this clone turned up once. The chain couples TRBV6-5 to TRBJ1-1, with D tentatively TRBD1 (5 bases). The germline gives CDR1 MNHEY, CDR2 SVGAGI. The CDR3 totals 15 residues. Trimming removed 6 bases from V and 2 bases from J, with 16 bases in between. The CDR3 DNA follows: TGTGCCAGCAGCCCTCCCGACAGAGGAAACACTGAAGCTTTCTTT. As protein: CASSPPDRGNTEAFF.

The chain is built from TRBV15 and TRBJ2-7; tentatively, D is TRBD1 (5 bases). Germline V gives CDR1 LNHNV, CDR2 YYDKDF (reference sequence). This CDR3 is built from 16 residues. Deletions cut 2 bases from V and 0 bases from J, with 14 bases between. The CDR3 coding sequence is TGTGCCACCAGCAGAATTGGGGCGGCAAGCTCCTACGAGCAGTACTTC. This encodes CATSRIGAASSYEQYF.

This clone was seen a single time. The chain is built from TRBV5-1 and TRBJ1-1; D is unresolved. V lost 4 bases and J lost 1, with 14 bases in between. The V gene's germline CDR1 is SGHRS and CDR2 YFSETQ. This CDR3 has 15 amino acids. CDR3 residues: CASSVNTPRNTEAFF. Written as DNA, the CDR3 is TGCGCCAGCAGCGTAAACACGCCTAGGAACACTGAAGCTTTCTTT.

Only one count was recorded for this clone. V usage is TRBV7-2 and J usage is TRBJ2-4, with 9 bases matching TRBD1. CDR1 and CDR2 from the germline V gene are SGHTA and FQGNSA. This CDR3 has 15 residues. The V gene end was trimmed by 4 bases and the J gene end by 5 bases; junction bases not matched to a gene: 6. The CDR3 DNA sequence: TGTGCCAGCAGCTCCGGGACAGGGACACAAAACATTCAGTACTTC. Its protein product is CASSSGTGTQNIQYF.

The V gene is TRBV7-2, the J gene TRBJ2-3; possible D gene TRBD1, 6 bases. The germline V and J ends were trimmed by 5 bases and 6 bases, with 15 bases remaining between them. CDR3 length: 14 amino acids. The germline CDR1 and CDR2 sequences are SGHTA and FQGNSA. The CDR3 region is CASSILQGRDTQYF. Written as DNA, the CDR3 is TGTGCCAGCAGCATACTACAGGGACGGGATACGCAGTATTTT.

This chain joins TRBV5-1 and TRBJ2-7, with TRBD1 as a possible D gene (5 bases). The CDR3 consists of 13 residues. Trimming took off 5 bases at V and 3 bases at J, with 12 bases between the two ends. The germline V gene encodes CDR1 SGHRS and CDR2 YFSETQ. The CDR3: CASRADSFYEQYF. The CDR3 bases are TGCGCCAGCAGGGCAGACAGTTTCTACGAGCAGTACTTC.

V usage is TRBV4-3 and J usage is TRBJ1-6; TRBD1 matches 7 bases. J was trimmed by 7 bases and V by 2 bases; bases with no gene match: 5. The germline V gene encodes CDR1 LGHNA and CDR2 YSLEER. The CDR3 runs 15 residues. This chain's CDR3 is CASSQRGTENSPLHF. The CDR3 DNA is TGCGCCAGCAGCCAACGCGGGACAGAGAATTCACCCCTCCACTTT.

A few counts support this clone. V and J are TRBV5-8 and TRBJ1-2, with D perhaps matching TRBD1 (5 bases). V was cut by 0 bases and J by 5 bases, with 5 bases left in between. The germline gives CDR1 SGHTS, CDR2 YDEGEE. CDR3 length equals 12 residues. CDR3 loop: CASSLGQYGYTF. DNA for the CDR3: TGTGCCAGCAGCTTGGGACAGTATGGCTACACCTTC.

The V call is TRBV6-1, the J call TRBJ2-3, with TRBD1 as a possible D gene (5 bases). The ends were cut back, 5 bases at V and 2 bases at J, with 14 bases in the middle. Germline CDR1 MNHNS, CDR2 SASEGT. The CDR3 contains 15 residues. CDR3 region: CASSPRVTNTDTQYF. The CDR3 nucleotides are TGTGCCAGCAGTCCCAGGGTAACCAACACAGATACGCAGTATTTT.

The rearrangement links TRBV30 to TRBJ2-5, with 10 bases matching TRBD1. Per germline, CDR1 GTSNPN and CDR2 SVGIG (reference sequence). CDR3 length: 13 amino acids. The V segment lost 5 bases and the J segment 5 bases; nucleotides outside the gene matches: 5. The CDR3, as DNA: TGTGCCTGGGAGACAGGGGGCACGGAGACCCAGTACTTC. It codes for CAWETGGTETQYF. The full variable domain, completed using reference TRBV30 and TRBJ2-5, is SQTIHQWPATLVQPVGSPLSLECTVEGTSNPNLYWYRQAAGRGLQLLFYSVGIGQISSEVPQNLSASRPQDRQFILSSKKLLLSDSGFYLCAWETGGTETQYFGPGTRLLVL.

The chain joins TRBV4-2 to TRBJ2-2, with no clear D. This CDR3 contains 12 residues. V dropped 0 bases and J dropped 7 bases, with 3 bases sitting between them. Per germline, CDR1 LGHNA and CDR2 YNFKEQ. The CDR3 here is CASSQDYGELFF. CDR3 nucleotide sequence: TGTGCCAGCAGCCAAGATTACGGGGAGCTGTTTTTT.

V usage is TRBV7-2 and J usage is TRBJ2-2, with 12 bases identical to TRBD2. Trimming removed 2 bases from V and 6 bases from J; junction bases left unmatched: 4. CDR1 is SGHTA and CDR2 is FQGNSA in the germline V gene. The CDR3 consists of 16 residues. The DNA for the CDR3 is TGTGCCAGCAGCTTAAGCCCTAGCGGGGGGGCCGGGGAGCTGTTTTTT. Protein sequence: CASSLSPSGGAGELFF.

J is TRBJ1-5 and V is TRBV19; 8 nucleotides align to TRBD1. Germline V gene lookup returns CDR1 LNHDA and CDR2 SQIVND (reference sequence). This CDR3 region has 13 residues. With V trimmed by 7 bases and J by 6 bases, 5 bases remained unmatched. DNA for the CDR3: TGTGCCAGTAACGCAGGGGGCAGTCAGCCCCAGCATTTT. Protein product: CASNAGGSQPQHF.

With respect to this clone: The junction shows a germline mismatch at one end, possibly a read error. DNA of the CDR3: TGTGCCATCAGTGAGGCCCGGGGACTAGCGGCCTCCGACGAGCAGTACTTC. It translates to CAISEARGLAASDEQYF. The chain has TRBV10-3 and TRBJ2-7; 11 bases align to TRBD2. The CDR3 loop spans 17 amino acids. Germline CDR1 and CDR2: ENHRY and SYGVKD.

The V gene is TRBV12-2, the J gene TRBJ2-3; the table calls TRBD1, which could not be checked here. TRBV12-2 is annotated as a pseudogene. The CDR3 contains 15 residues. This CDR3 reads CASRSGQGIVDTQYF. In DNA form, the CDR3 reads TGTGCAAGTCGCTCCGGACAGGGCATTGTGGATACGCAGTATTTT.

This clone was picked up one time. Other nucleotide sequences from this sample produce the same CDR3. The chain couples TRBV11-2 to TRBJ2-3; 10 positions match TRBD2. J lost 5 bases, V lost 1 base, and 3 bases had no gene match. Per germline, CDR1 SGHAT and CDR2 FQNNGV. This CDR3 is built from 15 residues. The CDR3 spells CASSLGGLALDTQYF. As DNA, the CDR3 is TGTGCCAGCAGCTTAGGGGGACTAGCGTTAGATACGCAGTATTTT.

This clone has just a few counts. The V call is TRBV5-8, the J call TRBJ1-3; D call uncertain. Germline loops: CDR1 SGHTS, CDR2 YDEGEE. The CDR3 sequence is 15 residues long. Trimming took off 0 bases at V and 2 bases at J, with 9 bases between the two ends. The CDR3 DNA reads TGTGCCAGCAGCTTGGTAGGCGGTCCTGGAAACACCATATATTTT. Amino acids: CASSLVGGPGNTIYF.

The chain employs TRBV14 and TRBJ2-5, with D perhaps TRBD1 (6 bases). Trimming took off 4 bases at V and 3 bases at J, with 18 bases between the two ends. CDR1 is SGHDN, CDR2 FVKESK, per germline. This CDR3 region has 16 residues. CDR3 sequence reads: CASSLLSGTSKETQYF. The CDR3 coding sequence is TGTGCCAGCAGCCTCCTATCCGGGACAAGTAAAGAGACCCAGTACTTC.

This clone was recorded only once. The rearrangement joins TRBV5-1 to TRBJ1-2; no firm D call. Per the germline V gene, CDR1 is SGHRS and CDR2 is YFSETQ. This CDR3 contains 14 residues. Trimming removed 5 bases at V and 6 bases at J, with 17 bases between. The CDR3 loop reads CASSPALSIDGYTF. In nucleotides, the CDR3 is TGCGCCAGCAGTCCTGCTTTGAGTATTGATGGCTACACCTTC.

The CDR3 loop reads CASSRIQGLDTEAFF. The CDR3 DNA follows: TGTGCCAGCAGCCGAATACAGGGATTGGACACTGAAGCTTTCTTT. The rearrangement joins TRBV14 to TRBJ1-1; tentatively, D is TRBD1 (6 bases). This CDR3 contains 15 residues. Trimming stripped 4 bases from V and 3 bases from J, with 15 bases between. From germline, CDR1 is SGHDN and CDR2 FVKESK.

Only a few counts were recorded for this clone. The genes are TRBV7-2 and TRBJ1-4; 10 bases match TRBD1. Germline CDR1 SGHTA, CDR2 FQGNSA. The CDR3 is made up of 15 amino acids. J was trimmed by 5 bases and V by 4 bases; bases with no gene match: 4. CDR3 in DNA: TGTGCCAGCAGCTCCCGGACAGGGGGGAATGAAAAACTGTTTTTT. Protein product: CASSSRTGGNEKLFF.